This T cell receptor beta chain was recorded in a study of blood T cell repertoires in COVID-19. Source study methods: It was from reference gene primer amplification that nucleated cell counts were estimated. Libraries were prepared by immunoSEQ multiplex PCR; TCRdb keeps only in-frame clonotypes and omits some of them. Clone size and V and J calls were adopted from that table, with D and trimming inferred from the DNA. The table has approximately 260,000 clones, roughly nine tenths seen once. Germline V gene lookup returns CDR1 SGHTA and CDR2 FQGTGA. The V end lost 2 bases, the J end lost 1 base, and 5 bases lay between the germline ends. The length of the CDR3 is 13 residues.

The sequence was collected from a woman aged 55-75 years who had recovered from COVID-19. Material: PBMCs or T cells enriched from blood (not recorded which). This chain connects TRBV7-3 to TRBJ1-1; D not resolved. The CDR3 loop is CASSLGQNTEAFF. Here the CDR3 DNA reads TGTGCCAGCAGCTTAGGGCAGAACACTGAAGCTTTCTTT.